This TCR beta chain came from a study of CD8+ T cells in alopecia areata. Looking at the study overall: Patients in the treated group were given tofacitinib by mouth, 5 to 10 mg twice a day. Overall study results and limits: An increase in clonality over normal scalp was evident in lesional scalp, especially alopecia totalis/universalis. Among the cells sequenced in scalp samples are also the resident alphabeta T cells of normal skin.

This clone was seen a single time. The antigen is undetermined. This CDR3 spans 14 amino acids. The ends were cut back, 6 bases at V and 13 bases at J, with 22 bases in the middle. Germline CDR1 MNHEY, CDR2 SVGAGI. Alopecia areata patients gave lesional scalp punch biopsies and peripheral blood samples. Extraction of RNA preceded its reverse transcription into cDNA, which served as the sequencing template. Generated by immunoSEQ multiplex PCR, the TCRdb table keeps only in-frame clones and is missing some. The sample has hundreds of thousands of clones, about 53% seen once. The sample was CD4+ T cells sorted from blood, taken at week 0. The chain couples TRBV6-5 to TRBJ2-4; D gene uncertain. The sequence was collected from a human donor with alopecia areata. Here the CDR3 DNA reads TGTGCCAGCAGCCCCGATCCCCTCAGGAGCACCCAGTACTTC. Translating gives CASSPDPLRSTQYF.